This note documents a single T cell receptor (beta chain) sequence. This sample was included in a study of T cell changes during pregnancy in multiple sclerosis. Trimming shortened V by 1 base and J by 8 bases, and 15 bases separated the two germline ends. This CDR3 is 16 amino acids long. Germline lookup yields CDR1 KGHSH and CDR2 LQKENI. Data came from immunoSEQ multiplex PCR; TCRdb stores just in-frame clones and leaves some out. Here the sample spans 65,000 to 95,000 clones, about 88% being singletons. The chain couples TRBV18 to TRBJ1-6; D is uncertain. This sequence originates from a female donor with multiple sclerosis, enrolled in a pregnancy study. This specimen was peripheral blood, taken before pregnancy. Here the CDR3 reads CASSPRLRGLDSPLHF. CDR3 bases: TGTGCCAGCTCACCACGGCTACGCGGTCTTGATTCACCCCTCCACTTT.